What follows are 13 T cell receptor beta chains derived from one specimen sequenced in a study of neurological immune-mediated disorders. TCRdb redid the calling of the 5' RACE reads with MiXCR, one entry per CDR3 protein. Of tens of thousands of distinct CDR3 sequences listed, 2% to 2.5% are singletons. The sequenced sample was PBMCs. Receptor source: a man aged 50-59 years with multiple sclerosis.

The sample holds many counts of this clonotype. This CDR3 is CASSVAGRGPPTYNEQFF. DNA for the CDR3: TGTGCCAGCAGCGTAGCGGGCAGGGGGCCCCCTACCTACAATGAGCAGTTCTTC. The V call is TRBV9, the J call TRBJ2-1, with 8 bases fitting TRBD1. The CDR3 length is 18 residues. Per germline, CDR1 SGDLS and CDR2 YYNGEE. After removal of 0 bases from V and 2 bases from J, the junction contained 10 bases not matched to a gene.

Ten or more counts support this clonotype. The rearrangement uses TRBV5-1 and TRBJ2-7, with a weak D call TRBD1 (5 bases). V was trimmed by 0 bases and J by 3 bases, leaving 10 bases between them. The CDR3 length is 14 residues. CDR1 SGHRS and CDR2 YFSETQ come from the germline V gene. In nucleotides, the CDR3 is TGCGCCAGCAGCTTGGAAGCCAGGGACTACGAGCAGTACTTC. It specifies CASSLEARDYEQYF.

This clonotype was seen ten or more times. This chain joins TRBV7-2 and TRBJ2-3; tentative D call: TRBD2 (5 bases). V was trimmed by 1 base and J by 2 bases, leaving 13 bases between them. The CDR3 runs to 16 residues. In germline, CDR1 is SGHTA, CDR2 FQGNSA. The CDR3 spells CASSLGVDSFTDTQYF. The CDR3 DNA follows: TGTGCCAGCAGCTTAGGAGTGGACTCCTTCACAGATACGCAGTATTTT.

This clonotype was detected ten times or more. DNA for the CDR3: TGCGCCAGCAGCCGAGACCCAACAGCCGAAAAACTGTTTTTT. This gives the protein CASSRDPTAEKLFF. The gene calls are TRBV4-3 and TRBJ1-4; no firm D call. Germline values: CDR1 LGHNA, CDR2 YSLEER. The CDR3 runs 14 residues. V lost 4 bases and J 8 bases, leaving 14 bases between the germline ends.

This clonotype has at least ten counts. The chain joins TRBV5-1 to TRBJ2-6; 9 positions agree with TRBD1. The germline V gene has CDR1 SGHRS and CDR2 YFSETQ. The CDR3 has 17 amino acids. The J segment lost 3 bases and the V segment lost 3 bases, leaving 7 bases of the junction unmatched. CDR3 DNA sequence: TGCGCCAGCAGCTCCGGGACAGGGAGTGGTGGGGCCAACGTCCTGACTTTC. Translated: CASSSGTGSGGANVLTF.

The rearrangement joins TRBV12-2 to TRBJ1-5; TRBD1, the table's D call, was not compared with the DNA. TRBV12-2 constitutes a pseudogene. This CDR3 spans 17 amino acids. CDR3 loop: CASRLKGESTSNQPQHF. The CDR3 region has the DNA TGTGCAAGTCGCTTAAAAGGGGAATCGACTAGCAATCAGCCCCAGCATTTT.

This clonotype has a count of ten or more. V and J are TRBV5-1 and TRBJ1-2; 8 nucleotides align to TRBD1. The CDR3 totals 14 residues. The germline V gene has CDR1 SGHRS and CDR2 YFSETQ. The V segment lost 0 bases and the J segment 8 bases; nucleotides outside the gene matches: 6. The CDR3, as DNA: TGCGCCAGCAGCTTGGCCAAGACAGGGGCAGGCTACACCTTC. It translates to CASSLAKTGAGYTF.

This clonotype was found many times. CDR3: CASSLVARIEAFF. For the CDR3, the DNA is TGTGCCAGCAGCTTGGTAGCGAGGATTGAAGCTTTCTTT. The chain couples TRBV5-6 to TRBJ1-1; D is undetermined. CDR3 length: 13 residues. The V gene's germline CDR1 is SGHDT and CDR2 YYEEEE. The germline V and J ends were trimmed by 0 bases and 7 bases, with 10 bases remaining between them.

This clonotype has at least ten counts. The V and J genes are TRBV12-3 or TRBV12-4 and TRBJ1-3; maybe TRBD1 (6 bases). Trimming stripped 5 bases from V and 5 bases from J, with 13 bases between. The CDR3 is made up of 14 amino acids. The CDR3 is CASSLGGARNTIYF. The CDR3 DNA follows: TGTGCCAGCAGTCTAGGGGGGGCCCGAAACACCATATATTTT.

This clonotype has at least ten counts. The chain uses TRBV5-1 and TRBJ2-2; D might be TRBD2 (6 bases). CDR3 length equals 15 residues. CDR1 SGHRS and CDR2 YFSETQ come from the germline V gene. V was trimmed by 5 bases and J by 5 bases, leaving 16 bases between them. As DNA, the CDR3 is TGCGCCAGCAGTTCTCTAATGGGGGGAACCGGGGAGCTGTTTTTT. This encodes CASSSLMGGTGELFF.

This clonotype was found many times. V usage is TRBV20-1 and J usage is TRBJ1-6; 7 bases agree with TRBD1. The junction had 5 bases not matched to a gene; V was cut back by 6 bases and J by 6 bases. The germline V gene encodes CDR1 DFQATT and CDR2 SNEGSKA (reference sequence). This CDR3 region has 13 residues. The CDR3 bases are TGCAGTGCCGAAAGGGGGCGTAATTCACCCCTCCACTTT. This sequence encodes CSAERGRNSPLHF.

This clonotype has a count of ten or more. The chain carries TRBV7-6 and TRBJ2-5; 11 bases fit TRBD1. V was pared by 1 base and J by 4 bases, with 11 bases of the junction left unmatched. The CDR3 extends over 18 amino acids. Germline V lookup: CDR1 SGHVS, CDR2 FNYEAQ. The CDR3 loop is CASSLGPADRGRGETQYF. CDR3 coding DNA: TGTGCCAGCAGCTTAGGCCCGGCGGACAGGGGGCGCGGAGAGACCCAGTACTTC.

This clonotype was seen repeatedly, ten times or more. The V and J genes are TRBV20-1 and TRBJ2-2; 8 bases line up with TRBD1. Looked up from germline, CDR1 is DFQATT and CDR2 is SNEGSKA (reference sequence). This CDR3 region has 15 residues. V lost 4 bases, J lost 4 bases, and 8 bases stayed unmatched. The CDR3 here is CSANPTTGATGELFF. CDR3 nucleotides: TGCAGTGCTAATCCGACGACAGGGGCCACCGGGGAGCTGTTTTTT.